This is a list of T cell receptor beta chains from one sample in a study of graft-versus-host responses after intestinal transplantation. Their antigens remain unidentified. The assay was immunoSEQ multiplex PCR, and TCRdb's table has in-frame clones only and misses some. The sample records about 100,000 clones, 90% to 95% being singletons. The sequences come from unstimulated CD4+ T cells sorted from spleen or lymph node cells, collected before transplant. The receptors shown here come from a human donor who was the organ donor for an intestinal transplant. Both conserved end residues are trimmed from each CDR3. The order of the fields is J gene, V gene, CDR3 protein.

j_gene: TRBJ1-2; v_gene: TRBV25-1; CDR3aa: ASSEYGGNRANGYT
j_gene: TRBJ1-5; v_gene: TRBV27; CDR3aa: ASRQGSHNQPQH
j_gene: TRBJ1-6; v_gene: TRBV27; CDR3aa: ATRPVTGRSPLH
j_gene: TRBJ1-1; v_gene: TRBV29-1; CDR3aa: SVENPGTANTEAF
j_gene: TRBJ2-1; v_gene: TRBV6-5; CDR3aa: ASSYGSLAGGREQF
j_gene: TRBJ1-6; v_gene: TRBV27; CDR3aa: ASSLGSSYNSPLH
j_gene: TRBJ2-7; v_gene: TRBV28; CDR3aa: ASSLGGQGAIEQY
j_gene: TRBJ2-1; v_gene: TRBV6-5; CDR3aa: ASSYEGVHEQF
j_gene: TRBJ2-1; v_gene: TRBV11-3; CDR3aa: ASAVGGPYNEQF
j_gene: TRBJ2-1; v_gene: TRBV6-6; CDR3aa: ASSYSRGSNEQF
j_gene: TRBJ2-3; v_gene: TRBV28; CDR3aa: ASSFPAQGGDTQY
j_gene: TRBJ2-7; v_gene: TRBV27; CDR3aa: ASRGGRGVTTGVYEQY
j_gene: TRBJ1-3; v_gene: TRBV6-5; CDR3aa: ASSLGGAGNTIY
j_gene: TRBJ1-5; v_gene: TRBV6-5; CDR3aa: ASSSQGALNQPQH
j_gene: TRBJ2-6; v_gene: TRBV7-2; CDR3aa: ASSFRGDSSSGANVLT
j_gene: TRBJ2-1; v_gene: TRBV25-1; CDR3aa: ASSESEGDRYNEQF
j_gene: TRBJ2-3; v_gene: TRBV27; CDR3aa: ASRQTGGIDTQY
j_gene: TRBJ2-5; v_gene: TRBV9; CDR3aa: ASSVDRGAETQY
j_gene: TRBJ1-2; v_gene: TRBV7-9; CDR3aa: ASSTGHTLLNYGYT
j_gene: TRBJ2-5; v_gene: TRBV19; CDR3aa: ASSVRGQETQY
j_gene: TRBJ2-2; v_gene: TRBV4-3; CDR3aa: ASSQELVRGANTGELF
j_gene: TRBJ2-3; v_gene: TRBV5-4; CDR3aa: ASSLGGTSGTNTDTQY
j_gene: TRBJ1-3; v_gene: TRBV9; CDR3aa: ASSPTRGNTIY
j_gene: TRBJ2-7; v_gene: TRBV6-1; CDR3aa: ASSSRRDRVPQY
j_gene: TRBJ2-7; v_gene: TRBV7-3; CDR3aa: ASPSDDRANSYEQY
j_gene: TRBJ1-1; v_gene: TRBV6-5; CDR3aa: ASSYSSQGRAEAF
j_gene: TRBJ1-1; v_gene: TRBV7-8; CDR3aa: ASSLEGTVTNTEAF